The clone carrying this T cell receptor beta chain is a singleton in its sample. V lost 4 bases to trimming and J lost 2 bases, with 11 bases between them. This CDR3 has 14 amino acids. CDR1 LGHDT and CDR2 YNNKEL come from the germline V gene (reference sequence). This entry belongs to a study of blood T cell repertoires in COVID-19. Study at large: There were acute and convalescent COVID-19 samples, and they came from the United States, Italy and Spain.

Per the original methods: Reference gene primer amplification in the assay estimated nucleated cell counts. Produced via immunoSEQ multiplex PCR; TCRdb's table is partial and in-frame only. V and J calls plus clone size are reproduced from that table; the DNA served to infer D and trimming. The data hold some 71,000 clones, with roughly 84% observed a single time. The receptor's source is a woman aged 50 to 60 with acute or convalescent COVID-19. The chain has TRBV3-1 (or the pseudogene TRBV3-2) and TRBJ1-2, with a weak D call TRBD1 (6 bases). Sequenced sample: peripheral blood. For the CDR3, the DNA is TGTGCCAGCAGCCCAGGGGCTGGGAACTATGGCTACACCTTC. Protein sequence: CASSPGAGNYGYTF.